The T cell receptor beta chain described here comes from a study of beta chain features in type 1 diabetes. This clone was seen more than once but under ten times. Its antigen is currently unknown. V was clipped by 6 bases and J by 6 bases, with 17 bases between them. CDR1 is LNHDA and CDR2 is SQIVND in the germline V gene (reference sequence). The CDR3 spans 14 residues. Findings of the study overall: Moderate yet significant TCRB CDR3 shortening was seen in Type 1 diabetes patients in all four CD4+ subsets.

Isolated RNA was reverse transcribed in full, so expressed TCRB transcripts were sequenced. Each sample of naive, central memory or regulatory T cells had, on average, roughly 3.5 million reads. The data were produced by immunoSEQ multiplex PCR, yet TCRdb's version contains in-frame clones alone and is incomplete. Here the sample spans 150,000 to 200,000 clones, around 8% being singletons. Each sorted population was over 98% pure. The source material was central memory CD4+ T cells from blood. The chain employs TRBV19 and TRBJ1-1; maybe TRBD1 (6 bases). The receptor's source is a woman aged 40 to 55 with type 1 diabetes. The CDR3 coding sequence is TGTGCCAGTAGCCTAATCGGGAAGGGGGCTGAAGCTTTCTTT. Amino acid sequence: CASSLIGKGAEAFF.